A selection of T cell receptor beta chains follows, all from one sample in a study of T cell responses to AZD1222 COVID-19 vaccine. Generated by immunoSEQ multiplex PCR, the TCRdb table keeps only in-frame clones and is missing some. The table includes 150,000 to 200,000 clones, roughly 94% detected once. Specimen: peripheral blood, collected on day 0 of AZD1222 vaccination. The receptors were sampled from an adult in good health. CDR3s include the opening cysteine and the closing phenylalanine or tryptophan. Only part of the rows carry a size: once, few, many, or a class if the clone is expanded.

len	v_gene	abundance	j_gene	CDR3aa
14	TRBV7-8	NA	TRBJ2-1	CASSLGGPDNEQFF
14	TRBV7-9	NA	TRBJ2-3	CASGLAGGGDTQYF
16	TRBV6-5	NA	TRBJ1-4	CASSYSAGQSLEKLFF
15	TRBV6-1	NA	TRBJ1-1	CASSEQGTVNTEAFF
13	TRBV30	NA	TRBJ2-5	CAWRRQGEETQYF
16	TRBV7-8	NA	TRBJ1-4	CASSSYRVRTNEKLFF
17	TRBV5-4	once	TRBJ2-2	CASSPSPGLAGGGELFF
15	TRBV5-1	NA	TRBJ2-1	CASSPLRSAYNEQFF
16	TRBV2	NA	TRBJ1-1	CASARRRTGINTEAFF
15	TRBV30	once	TRBJ2-6	CAWSVGVSGANVLTF
14	TRBV20-1	NA	TRBJ2-7	CSASPGLADHEQYF
16	TRBV30	NA	TRBJ2-1	CAWSVLRGQSYNEQFF
15	TRBV6-5	NA	TRBJ2-1	CASSYGGMSYNEQFF